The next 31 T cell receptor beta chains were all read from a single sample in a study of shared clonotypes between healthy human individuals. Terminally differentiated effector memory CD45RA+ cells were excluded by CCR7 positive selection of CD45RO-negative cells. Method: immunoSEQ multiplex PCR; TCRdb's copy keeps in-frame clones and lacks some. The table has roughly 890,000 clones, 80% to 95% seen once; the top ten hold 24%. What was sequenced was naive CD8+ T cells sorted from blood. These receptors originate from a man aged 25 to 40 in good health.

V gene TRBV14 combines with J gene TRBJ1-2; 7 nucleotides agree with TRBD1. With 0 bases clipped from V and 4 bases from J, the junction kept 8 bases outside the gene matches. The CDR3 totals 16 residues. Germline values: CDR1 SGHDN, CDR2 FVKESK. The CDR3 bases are TGTGCCAGCAGCCAAGATGAAAGGGGGCGCGCCTATGGCTACACCTTC. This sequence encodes CASSQDERGRAYGYTF. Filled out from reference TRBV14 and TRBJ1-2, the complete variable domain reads EAGVTQFPSHSVIEKGQTVTLRCDPISGHDNLYWYRRVMGKEIKFLLHFVKESKQDESGMPNNRFLAERTGGTYSTLKVQPAELEDSGVYFCASSQDERGRAYGYTFGSGTRLTVV.

The CDR3 reads CASSLEGSGYSPLHF. CDR3 bases: TGTGCCAGCAGCTTAGAAGGCAGCGGATATTCACCCCTCCACTTT. The chain recombines TRBV7-6 with TRBJ1-6; unclear D gene. The CDR3 is made up of 15 amino acids. CDR1 is SGHVS and CDR2 is FNYEAQ in the germline V gene. Between the trimmed V and J ends, which lost 1 base and 8 bases, there was a span of 12 bases. Full variable domain (outside the CDR3, taken from reference TRBV7-6 and TRBJ1-6): GAGVSQSPRYKVTKRGQDVALRCDPISGHVSLYWYRQALGQGPEFLTYFNYEAQQDKSGLPNDRFSAERPEGSISTLTIQRTEQRDSAMYRCASSLEGSGYSPLHFGNGTRLTVT.

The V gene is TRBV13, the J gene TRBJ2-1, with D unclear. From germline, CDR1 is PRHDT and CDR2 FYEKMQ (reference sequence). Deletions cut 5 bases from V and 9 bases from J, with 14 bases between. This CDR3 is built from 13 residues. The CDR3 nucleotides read TGTGCCAGCAGCCCAAAGGGCCGTCTTGAGCAGTTCTTC. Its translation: CASSPKGRLEQFF.

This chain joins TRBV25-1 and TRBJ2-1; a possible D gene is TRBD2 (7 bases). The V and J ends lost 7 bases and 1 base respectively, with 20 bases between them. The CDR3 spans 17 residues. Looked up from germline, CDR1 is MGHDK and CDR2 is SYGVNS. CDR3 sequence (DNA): TGTGCCAGCACCACCTCGGAGGGGGGGTGGTCCTACAATGAGCAGTTCTTC. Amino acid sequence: CASTTSEGGWSYNEQFF.

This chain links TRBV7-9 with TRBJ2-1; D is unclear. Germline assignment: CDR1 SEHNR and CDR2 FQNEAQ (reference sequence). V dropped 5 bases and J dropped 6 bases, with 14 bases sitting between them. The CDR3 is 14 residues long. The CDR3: CASSLTESSNEQFF. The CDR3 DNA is TGTGCCAGCAGCCTTACAGAATCCAGCAATGAGCAGTTCTTC.

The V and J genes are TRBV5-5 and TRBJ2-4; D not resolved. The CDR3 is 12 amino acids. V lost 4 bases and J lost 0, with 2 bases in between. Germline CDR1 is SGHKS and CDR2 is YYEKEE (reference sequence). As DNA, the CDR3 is TGTGCCAGCAGCGGAGCCAAAAACATTCAGTACTTC. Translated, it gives CASSGAKNIQYF.

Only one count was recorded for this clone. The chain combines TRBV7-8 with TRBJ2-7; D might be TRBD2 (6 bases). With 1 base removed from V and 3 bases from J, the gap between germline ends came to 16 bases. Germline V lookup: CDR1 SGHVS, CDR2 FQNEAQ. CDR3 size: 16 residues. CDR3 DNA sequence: TGTGCCAGCAGCTTAGAGGTCGCGGGGCCGATCTACGAGCAGTACTTC. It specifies CASSLEVAGPIYEQYF. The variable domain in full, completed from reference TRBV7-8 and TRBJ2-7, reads GAGVSQSPRYKVAKRGQDVALRCDPISGHVSLFWYQQALGQGPEFLTYFQNEAQLDKSGLPSDRFFAERPEGSVSTLKIQRTQQEDSAVYLCASSLEVAGPIYEQYFGPGTRLTVT.

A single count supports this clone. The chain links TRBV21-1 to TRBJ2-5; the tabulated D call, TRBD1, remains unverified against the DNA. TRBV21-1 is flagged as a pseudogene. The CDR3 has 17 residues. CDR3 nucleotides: TGTGCCAGCAGCAGAAAAGGGAAACAGGGTGACCCAGAGACCCAGTACTTC. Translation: CASSRKGKQGDPETQYF.

DNA for the CDR3: TGTGCCAGCAGCGATGCTAGGACAGCCTCAAACCATCAGCCCCAGCATTTT. This codes for CASSDARTASNHQPQHF. The gene calls are TRBV7-8 and TRBJ1-5; TRBD1 is a possible D gene (6 bases). V was cut by 5 bases and J by 5 bases, with 22 bases left in between. The CDR3 contains 17 residues. The germline V gene has CDR1 SGHVS and CDR2 FQNEAQ.

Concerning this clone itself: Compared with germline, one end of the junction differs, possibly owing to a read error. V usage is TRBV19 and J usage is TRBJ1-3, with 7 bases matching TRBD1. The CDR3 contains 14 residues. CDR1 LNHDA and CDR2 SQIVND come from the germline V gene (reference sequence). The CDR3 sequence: CASSIDRDGNTIYF. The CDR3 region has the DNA TGTGCCAGTAGCATAGACAGGGATGGAAACACCATATATTTT. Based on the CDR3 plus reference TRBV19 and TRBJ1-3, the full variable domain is DGGITQSPKYLFRKEGQNVTLSCEQNLNHDAMYWYRQDPGQGLRLIYYSQIVNDFQKGDIAEGYSVSREKKESFPLTVTSAQKNPTAFYLCASSIDRDGNTIYFGEGSWLTVV.

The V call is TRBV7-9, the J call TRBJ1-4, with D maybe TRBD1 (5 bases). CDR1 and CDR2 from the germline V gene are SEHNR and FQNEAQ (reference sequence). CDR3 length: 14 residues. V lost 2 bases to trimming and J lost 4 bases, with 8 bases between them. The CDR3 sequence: CASSLKGSNEKLFF. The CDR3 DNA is TGTGCCAGCAGCTTAAAGGGGAGTAATGAAAAACTGTTTTTT.

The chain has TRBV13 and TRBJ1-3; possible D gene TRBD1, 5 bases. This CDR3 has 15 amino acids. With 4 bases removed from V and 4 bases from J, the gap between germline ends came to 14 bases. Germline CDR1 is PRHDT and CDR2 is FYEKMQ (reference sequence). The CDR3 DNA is TGTGCCAGCAGCTCCGGCCCGGGGGGAGGAAACACCATATATTTT. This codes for CASSSGPGGGNTIYF.

CDR3 residues: CASSILDRGEIIDTQYF. CDR3 nucleotides: TGTGCCAGTAGTATCTTGGACAGGGGAGAGATAATAGATACGCAGTATTTT. The rearrangement uses TRBV19 and TRBJ2-3, with TRBD1 matching 9 bases. The V gene end was trimmed by 3 bases and the J gene end by 5 bases; junction bases not matched to a gene: 12. Per germline, CDR1 LNHDA and CDR2 SQIVND (reference sequence). The CDR3 has 17 residues.

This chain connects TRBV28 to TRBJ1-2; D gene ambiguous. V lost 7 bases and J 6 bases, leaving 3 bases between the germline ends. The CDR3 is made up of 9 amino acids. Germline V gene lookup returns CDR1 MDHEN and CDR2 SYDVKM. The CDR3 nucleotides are TGTGCCAGCATCCATGGCTACACCTTC. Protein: CASIHGYTF.

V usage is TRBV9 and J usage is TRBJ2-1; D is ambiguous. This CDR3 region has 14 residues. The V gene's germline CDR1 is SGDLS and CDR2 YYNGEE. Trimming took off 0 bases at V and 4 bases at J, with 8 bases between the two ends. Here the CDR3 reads CASSVGGAYNEQFF. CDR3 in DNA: TGTGCCAGCAGCGTAGGTGGCGCATACAATGAGCAGTTCTTC.

CDR3 DNA: TGTGCCAGCAGCTTAAACCGGGTGGGCGCAGATACGCAGTATTTT. Encoded protein: CASSLNRVGADTQYF. The chain couples TRBV7-9 to TRBJ2-3; D not resolved. Per the germline V gene, CDR1 is SEHNR and CDR2 is FQNEAQ (reference sequence). The CDR3 extends over 15 amino acids. Trimming stripped 2 bases from V and 4 bases from J, with 13 bases between.

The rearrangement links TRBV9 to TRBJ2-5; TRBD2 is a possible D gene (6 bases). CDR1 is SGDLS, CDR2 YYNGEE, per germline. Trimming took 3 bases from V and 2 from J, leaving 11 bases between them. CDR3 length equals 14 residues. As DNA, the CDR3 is TGTGCCAGCAGCGCCCCGGGACTTCAAGAGACCCAGTACTTC. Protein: CASSAPGLQETQYF.

CDR3 nucleotide sequence: TGTGCCATCACCCCGACAGGGGCGGGGGCGGATACGCAGTATTTT. The encoded protein is CAITPTGAGADTQYF. The V gene is TRBV10-3, the J gene TRBJ2-3; D might be TRBD1 (8 bases). CDR1 is ENHRY and CDR2 is SYGVKD in the germline V gene. With 7 bases removed from V and 6 bases from J, the gap between germline ends came to 20 bases. This CDR3 contains 15 residues.

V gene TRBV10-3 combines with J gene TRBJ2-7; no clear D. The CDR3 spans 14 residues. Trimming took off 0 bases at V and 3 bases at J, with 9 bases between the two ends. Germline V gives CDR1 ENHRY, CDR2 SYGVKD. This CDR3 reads CAISESIRVYEQYF. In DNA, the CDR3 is TGTGCCATCAGTGAGTCGATTAGGGTCTACGAGCAGTACTTC.

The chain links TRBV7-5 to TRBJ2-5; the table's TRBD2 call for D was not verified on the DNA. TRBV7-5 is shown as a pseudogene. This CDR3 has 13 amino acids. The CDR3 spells CARSLTRRETQYF. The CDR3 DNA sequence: TGTGCCAGAAGCTTAACAAGGAGAGAGACCCAGTACTTC.

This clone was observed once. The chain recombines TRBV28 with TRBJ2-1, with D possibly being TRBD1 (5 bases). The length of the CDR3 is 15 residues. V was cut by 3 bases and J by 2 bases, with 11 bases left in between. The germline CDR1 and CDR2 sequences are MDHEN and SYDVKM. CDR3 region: CASSLTPRAYNEQFF. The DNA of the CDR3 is TGTGCCAGCAGTTTGACCCCCAGGGCCTACAATGAGCAGTTCTTC.

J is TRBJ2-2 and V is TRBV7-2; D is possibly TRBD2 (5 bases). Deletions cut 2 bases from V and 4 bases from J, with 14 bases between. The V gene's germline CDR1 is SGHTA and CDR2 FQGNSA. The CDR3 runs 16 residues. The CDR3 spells CASSLRTNGGTGELFF. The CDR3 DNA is TGTGCCAGCAGCTTAAGGACCAACGGAGGCACCGGGGAGCTGTTTTTT. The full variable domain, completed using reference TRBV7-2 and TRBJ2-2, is GAGVSQSPSNKVTEKGKDVELRCDPISGHTALYWYRQSLGQGLEFLIYFQGNSAPDKSGLPSDRFSAERTGGSVSTLTIQRTQQEDSAVYLCASSLRTNGGTGELFFGEGSRLTVL.

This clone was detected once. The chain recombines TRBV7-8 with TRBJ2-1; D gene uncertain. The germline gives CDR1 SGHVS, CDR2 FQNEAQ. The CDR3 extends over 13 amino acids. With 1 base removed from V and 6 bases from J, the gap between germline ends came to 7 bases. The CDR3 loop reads CASSLGPSNEQFF. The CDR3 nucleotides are TGTGCCAGCAGCTTAGGGCCATCCAATGAGCAGTTCTTC. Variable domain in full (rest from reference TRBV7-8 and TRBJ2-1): GAGVSQSPRYKVAKRGQDVALRCDPISGHVSLFWYQQALGQGPEFLTYFQNEAQLDKSGLPSDRFFAERPEGSVSTLKIQRTQQEDSAVYLCASSLGPSNEQFFGPGTRLTVL.

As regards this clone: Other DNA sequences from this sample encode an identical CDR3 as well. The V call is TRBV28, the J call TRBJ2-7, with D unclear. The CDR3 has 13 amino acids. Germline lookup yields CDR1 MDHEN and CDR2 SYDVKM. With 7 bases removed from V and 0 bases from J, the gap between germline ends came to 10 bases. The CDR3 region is CASTTPGSYEQYF. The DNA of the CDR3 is TGTGCCAGCACCACCCCGGGCTCCTACGAGCAGTACTTC.

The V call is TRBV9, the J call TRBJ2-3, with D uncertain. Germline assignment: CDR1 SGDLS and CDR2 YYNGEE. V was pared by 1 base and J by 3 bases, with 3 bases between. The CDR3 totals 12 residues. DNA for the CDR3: TGTGCCAGCAGCGTAATGACAGATACGCAGTATTTT. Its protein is CASSVMTDTQYF.

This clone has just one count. The CDR3 is CAWSVAGRAFEQFF. The CDR3 region has the DNA TGTGCCTGGAGTGTAGCCGGGAGGGCCTTTGAGCAGTTCTTC. The V call is TRBV30, the J call TRBJ2-1; 8 nucleotides align to TRBD2. Germline CDR1 reads GTSNPN; CDR2 reads SVGIG (reference sequence). The V segment lost 0 bases and the J segment 9 bases; nucleotides outside the gene matches: 7. This CDR3 has 14 residues.

The CDR3, as DNA: TGTGCCAGCAGCTCAACTCCCGGGACAGGCGTGGCGCGGGGGCACAATGAGCAGTTCTTC. This encodes CASSSTPGTGVARGHNEQFF. This chain links TRBV5-5 with TRBJ2-1; D perhaps matches TRBD1 (8 bases). This CDR3 comprises 20 residues. Trimming removed 3 bases from V and 5 bases from J, with 30 bases in between. In germline, CDR1 is SGHKS, CDR2 YYEKEE (reference sequence).

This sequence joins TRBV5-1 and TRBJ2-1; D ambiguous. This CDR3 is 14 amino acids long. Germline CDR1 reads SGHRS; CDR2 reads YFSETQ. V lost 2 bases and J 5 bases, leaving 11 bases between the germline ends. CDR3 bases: TGCGCCAGCAGCTTATCCGTCAGAGACAATGAGCAGTTCTTC. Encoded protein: CASSLSVRDNEQFF.

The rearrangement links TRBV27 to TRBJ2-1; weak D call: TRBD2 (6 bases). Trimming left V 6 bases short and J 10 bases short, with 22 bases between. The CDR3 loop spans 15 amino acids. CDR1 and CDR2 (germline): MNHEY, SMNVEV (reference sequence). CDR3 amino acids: CASSWARDRAEEQFF. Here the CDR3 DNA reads TGTGCCAGCAGCTGGGCGCGGGACCGCGCCGAGGAGCAGTTCTTC.

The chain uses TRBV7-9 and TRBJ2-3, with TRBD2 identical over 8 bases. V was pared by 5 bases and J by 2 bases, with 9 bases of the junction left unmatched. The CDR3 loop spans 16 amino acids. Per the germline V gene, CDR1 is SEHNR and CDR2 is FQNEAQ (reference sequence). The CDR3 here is CASSPTSDFITDTQYF. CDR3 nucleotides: TGTGCCAGCAGCCCGACTAGCGATTTTATCACAGATACGCAGTATTTT.

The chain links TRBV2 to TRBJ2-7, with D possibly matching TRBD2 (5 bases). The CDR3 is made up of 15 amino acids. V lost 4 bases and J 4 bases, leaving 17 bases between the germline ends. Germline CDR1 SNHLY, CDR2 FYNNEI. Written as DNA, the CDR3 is TGTGCCAGCAGTGTACGGGGTGGTCTAGAGTACGAGCAGTACTTC. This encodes CASSVRGGLEYEQYF.